Sequencing of this T cell receptor beta chain was carried out in a study of CD8+ T cells in alopecia areata. Study-level information: The duration of tofacitinib was 6 to 18 months, with 6 months off drug afterward.

The sample's treatment: oral pan-JAK inhibitor, 5-10 mg twice daily. Extracted from the samples, RNA was reverse transcribed into cDNA to serve as the sequencing template. This table comes from immunoSEQ multiplex PCR, and its TCRdb copy is limited to in-frame clones, with some not included. The sample has about 210,000 clones, under 60% seen once. Study results and limitations: Clonality was higher in lesional than normal scalp, especially in alopecia totalis/universalis.

From germline, CDR1 is SGHRS and CDR2 YFSETQ. The CDR3 totals 16 residues. V dropped 0 bases and J dropped 5; count of bases not matched to a gene: 7. Of note for this clone: Its target is unknown.

The gene calls are TRBV5-1 and TRBJ2-5; TRBD2 matches 10 bases. This TCR was sampled from a human donor with alopecia areata. Sequencing was performed on CD4+ T cells sorted from blood, taken at week 4, from a patient treated with tofacitinib. The CDR3 here is CASSLGQRGGAETQYF. The CDR3 region has the DNA TGCGCCAGCAGCTTGGGTCAGCGGGGGGGCGCGGAGACCCAGTACTTC.